The next 6 T cell receptor beta chains were all read from a single sample in a study of T cell repertoires in MIS-A myocarditis (dated 2022 in TCRdb). The library was made by the immunoSEQ multiplex PCR assay. TCRdb mirrors the immuneACCESS table, restricted to in-frame sequences. Some clones are absent from its copies; in checked studies, under half trace to an unresolved V gene, and the reason for the others is unknown. The sample table contains some 6,600 clones; only one count was recorded for less than 80% of them. The top ten hold 15% to 20% of the sample. The sequenced sample was right inferior lung lobe tissue obtained at autopsy. All receptors derive from a man between 18 and 35 years old with fulminant myocarditis from multisystem inflammatory syndrome in adults (MIS-A) after COVID-19.

This clone was detected only once. V is TRBV10-3 and J is TRBJ2-1; a possible D gene is TRBD1 (5 bases). From germline, CDR1 is ENHRY and CDR2 SYGVKD. The length of the CDR3 is 16 residues. Trimming took off 4 bases at V and 0 bases at J, with 13 bases between the two ends. CDR3 nucleotide sequence: TGTGCCATCAGTGCAGGGTACACCAGCTCCTACAATGAGCAGTTCTTC. Its translation is CAISAGYTSSYNEQFF.

J is TRBJ2-5 and V is TRBV20-1; TRBD2 aligns across 7 bases. V was clipped by 5 bases and J by 4 bases; unmatched bases: 1. The CDR3 has 11 amino acids. CDR1 and CDR2 from the germline V gene are DFQATT and SNEGSKA (reference sequence). The CDR3 region is CSALAGETQYF. The CDR3 coding sequence is TGCAGTGCTTTAGCGGGAGAGACCCAGTACTTC.

The rearrangement links TRBV5-6 to TRBJ1-6; D gene unclear. The CDR3 is made up of 14 amino acids. With 0 bases removed from V and 8 bases from J, the gap between germline ends came to 9 bases. Germline loops: CDR1 SGHDT, CDR2 YYEEEE. The CDR3 region is CASSLVGEDSPLHF. In DNA, the CDR3 is TGTGCCAGCAGCTTGGTCGGGGAGGATTCACCCCTCCACTTT.

This chain joins TRBV4-3 and TRBJ1-6; TRBD1 is a possible D gene (6 bases). CDR3 length: 14 residues. Germline V gene data show CDR1 as LGHNA and CDR2 as YSLEER. Trimming removed 1 base at V and 10 bases at J, with 11 bases between. CDR3 protein: CASSQVGGRSPLHF. CDR3 coding DNA: TGCGCCAGCAGCCAAGTGGGGGGGCGATCACCCCTCCACTTT.

V and J are TRBV21-1 and TRBJ2-5; the table's D call of TRBD1 was not tested on the DNA. TRBV21-1 represents a pseudogene. This CDR3 is built from 17 residues. CDR3: CASSKGKQGAPQETQYF. The CDR3 DNA follows: TGTGCCAGCAGCAAGGGTAAACAGGGGGCTCCCCAAGAGACCCAGTACTTC.

The V call is TRBV13, the J call TRBJ2-3, with 8 nucleotides matching TRBD1. Germline loops: CDR1 PRHDT, CDR2 FYEKMQ (reference sequence). This CDR3 contains 17 residues. The V and J ends lost 6 bases and 1 base, in that order; junction bases with no gene match: 12. DNA for the CDR3: TGTGCCAGCAGTCCTACTCGGACAGGGAGTGGCACAGATACGCAGTATTTT. Its translation: CASSPTRTGSGTDTQYF.